The clone carrying this T cell receptor (delta chain) is deemed medium-sized. The CDR3 has 18 amino acids. The junction had 14 bases not matched to a gene; V was cut back by 3 bases and J by 0 bases. Per germline, CDR1 GEAIGNYY and CDR2 EKD. TCRdb redid clone calling on the RT-PCR reads using CATT. The sample holds roughly 3,100 delta-chain clones; less than 25% are singletons and the top ten take more than 25%. This specimen comes from a study of gamma-delta T cells after stem cell transplantation. The sequenced sample consisted of gamma-delta T cells. V is TRDV2 and J is TRDJ1, with 8 bases aligning to TRDD3. This receptor was obtained from a human donor. It is not recorded whose cells these are; they may come from a transplant donor. DNA for the CDR3: TGTGCCTGTGACGCTATTGGGGGGATAAGGGAGTACACCGATAAACTCATCTTT. Translation gives CACDAIGGIREYTDKLIF.